This passage covers 30 T cell receptor beta chains from one sample sequenced in a study of CD8+ T cells in alopecia areata. It was cDNA, reverse transcribed from extracted RNA, that served as the sequencing template. Measured with immunoSEQ multiplex PCR; TCRdb has only the in-frame clones, and not every one. The sample carries about 150,000 clones, 45% to 60% recorded once. Source: CD8+ T cells sorted from blood, taken at week 0. The receptor set was obtained from a human donor with alopecia areata.

This sequence joins TRBV10-2 and TRBJ2-7; D might be TRBD2 (5 bases). With 0 bases removed from V and 0 bases from J, the gap between germline ends came to 9 bases. Germline CDR1 is WSHSY and CDR2 is SAAADI. CDR3 length: 15 amino acids. The DNA of the CDR3 is TGCGCCAGCAGTGAGTCGCTAGCCCCCTCCTACGAGCAGTACTTC. This gives the protein CASSESLAPSYEQYF.

The chain recombines TRBV15 with TRBJ2-5; the match to TRBD2 covers 12 bases. CDR1 is LNHNV and CDR2 is YYDKDF in the germline V gene (reference sequence). The CDR3 length is 16 residues. V lost 2 bases to trimming and J lost 5 bases; unmatched junction nucleotides: 6. The chain's CDR3 is CATSRTLAGGPETQYF. CDR3 DNA: TGTGCCACCAGCAGAACTCTAGCGGGGGGGCCGGAGACCCAGTACTTC. Drawing the rest from reference TRBV15 and TRBJ2-5, the complete variable domain is DAMVIQNPRYQVTQFGKPVTLSCSQTLNHNVMYWYQQKSSQAPKLLFHYYDKDFNNEADTPDNFQSRRPNTSFCFLDIRSPGLGDTAMYLCATSRTLAGGPETQYFGPGTRLLVL.

This clone was picked up a small number of times. CDR3 protein: CSDTSGVTDTQYF. DNA of the CDR3: TGCAGCGATACTAGCGGGGTCACAGATACGCAGTATTTT. The V gene is TRBV29-1, the J gene TRBJ2-3; 10 bases fit TRBD2. Germline loops: CDR1 SQVTM, CDR2 ANQGSEA. V shed 7 bases and J 2 bases; nucleotides not matched to a gene: 3. The CDR3 contains 13 residues.

The sample holds one count of this clone. The CDR3: CAWSAGGEQFF. DNA for the CDR3: TGTGCCTGGAGTGCAGGGGGCGAGCAGTTCTTC. The chain recombines TRBV30 with TRBJ2-1; 8 nucleotides align to TRBD1. CDR3 size: 11 residues. In germline, CDR1 is GTSNPN, CDR2 SVGIG (reference sequence). V lost 1 base and J lost 10; bases outside the gene matches: 0.

V usage is TRBV14 and J usage is TRBJ1-2; TRBD1 is a possible D gene (5 bases). V lost 0 bases to trimming and J lost 8 bases, with 10 bases between them. This CDR3 has 13 amino acids. Germline CDR1 and CDR2: SGHDN and FVKESK. The CDR3 DNA is TGTGCCAGCAGCCAAGACCGCAGGGTCGGCTACACCTTC. It yields the protein CASSQDRRVGYTF.

The chain employs TRBV30 and TRBJ2-3; a possible D gene is TRBD2 (6 bases). Germline V gene data show CDR1 as GTSNPN and CDR2 as SVGIG (reference sequence). The germline V and J ends were trimmed by 4 bases and 1 base, with 9 bases remaining between them. There are 13 residues in the CDR3. In DNA, the CDR3 is TGTGCCTGGAATCGCGGGGGCACAGATACGCAGTATTTT. Translated, it gives CAWNRGGTDTQYF.

This rearrangement joins TRBV7-8 to TRBJ1-1; D unresolved. Trimming removed 1 base from V and 0 bases from J, with 12 bases in between. Germline V gives CDR1 SGHVS, CDR2 FQNEAQ. The CDR3 is 16 amino acids. The CDR3 here is CASSLGGRGMNTEAFF. The CDR3 DNA is TGTGCCAGCAGCTTAGGCGGTCGTGGTATGAACACTGAAGCTTTCTTT. Full variable domain (missing parts from reference TRBV7-8 and TRBJ1-1): GAGVSQSPRYKVAKRGQDVALRCDPISGHVSLFWYQQALGQGPEFLTYFQNEAQLDKSGLPSDRFFAERPEGSVSTLKIQRTQQEDSAVYLCASSLGGRGMNTEAFFGQGTRLTVV.

This CDR3 is CASSSTDTEETQYF. The CDR3 DNA is TGTGCCAGCAGCTCGACAGATACTGAAGAGACCCAGTACTTC. The J gene is TRBJ2-5, the V gene TRBV13; a possible D gene is TRBD1 (5 bases). This CDR3 spans 14 amino acids. Germline CDR1 is PRHDT and CDR2 is FYEKMQ (reference sequence). Trimming cost V 4 bases and J 3 bases, with 12 bases left between them.

The sample holds a few counts of this clone. The chain employs TRBV9 and TRBJ2-4, with TRBD1 matching 9 bases. Per germline, CDR1 SGDLS and CDR2 YYNGEE. The CDR3 has 15 residues. V lost 3 bases and J lost 3; bases outside the gene matches: 4. The CDR3 coding sequence is TGTGCCAGCAGCGAGGGACAGGGAGGCAAAAACATTCAGTACTTC. It yields the protein CASSEGQGGKNIQYF.

This sequence joins TRBV29-1 and TRBJ1-2, with a possible D match to TRBD1 (6 bases). Looked up from germline, CDR1 is SQVTM and CDR2 is ANQGSEA. V lost 6 bases and J 1 base, leaving 15 bases between the germline ends. The CDR3 is 14 residues long. The CDR3 here is CSVTGGRGNYGYTF. For the CDR3, the DNA is TGCAGCGTCACTGGGGGCAGGGGTAACTATGGCTACACCTTC.

The gene calls are TRBV29-1 and TRBJ2-1, with 10 bases lining up with TRBD1. Germline CDR1 is SQVTM and CDR2 is ANQGSEA. The CDR3 is 17 residues long. The junction had 11 bases not matched to a gene; V was cut back by 1 base and J by 5 bases. CDR3 sequence reads: CSVEVVGGTGDDNEQFF. The CDR3 bases are TGCAGCGTTGAAGTTGTAGGCGGGACAGGGGATGACAATGAGCAGTTCTTC.

The gene calls are TRBV2 and TRBJ2-7; 7 bases match TRBD1. Germline CDR1 and CDR2: SNHLY and FYNNEI. The CDR3 is made up of 15 amino acids. Trimming removed 4 bases from V and 3 bases from J; junction bases left unmatched: 9. CDR3 in amino acids: CASSAQPGQLYEQYF. The DNA of the CDR3 is TGTGCCAGCAGTGCCCAGCCGGGACAGCTCTACGAGCAGTACTTC.

This clone was observed a handful of times. The V gene is TRBV29-1, the J gene TRBJ2-7; 9 bases match TRBD1. With 7 bases clipped from V and 7 bases from J, the junction kept 8 bases outside the gene matches. CDR1 is SQVTM, CDR2 ANQGSEA, per germline. The CDR3 runs to 12 residues. The CDR3 coding sequence is TGCAGCGCAAGACAGGGGGTGATGGAGCAGTACTTC. This sequence encodes CSARQGVMEQYF.

The rearrangement uses TRBV29-1 and TRBJ1-1, with D perhaps TRBD1 (6 bases). With 0 bases removed from V and 1 base from J, the gap between germline ends came to 12 bases. This CDR3 region has 15 residues. The germline gives CDR1 SQVTM, CDR2 ANQGSEA. The DNA for the CDR3 is TGCAGCGTTGAAGATCTACACAGGGCGAACACTGAAGCTTTCTTT. It encodes CSVEDLHRANTEAFF.

V usage is TRBV9 and J usage is TRBJ2-6; no clear D. The CDR3 spans 16 residues. The V gene lost 3 bases and the J gene lost 0 bases, with 10 bases spanning the gap. The germline V gene encodes CDR1 SGDLS and CDR2 YYNGEE. The DNA for the CDR3 is TGTGCCAGCAGCGGCACACAAAGCTCTGGGGCCAACGTCCTGACTTTC. This codes for CASSGTQSSGANVLTF.

On this clone itself: Other nucleotide sequences from this sample produce the same CDR3. V is TRBV6-5 and J is TRBJ1-1, with D hard to call. The CDR3 has 13 residues. Trimming took 6 bases from V and 2 from J, leaving 10 bases between them. The germline V gene encodes CDR1 MNHEY and CDR2 SVGAGI. The CDR3 loop reads CASSLGVNTEAFF. The CDR3 bases are TGTGCCAGCAGCCTTGGAGTTAACACTGAAGCTTTCTTT.

This clone was seen only a few times. The chain is built from TRBV5-6 and TRBJ2-2; no definite D call. The germline gives CDR1 SGHDT, CDR2 YYEEEE. This CDR3 has 11 residues. V lost 2 bases and J lost 6, with 2 bases in between. The CDR3, as DNA: TGTGCCAGCAGCTTTTCCGGGGAGCTGTTTTTT. Translated: CASSFSGELFF.

This clone occurred a few times. The gene calls are TRBV29-1 and TRBJ1-1; perhaps TRBD1 as D (6 bases). The CDR3 has 15 amino acids. Germline-derived CDR1 and CDR2 are SQVTM and ANQGSEA. With 6 bases removed from V and 1 base from J, the gap between germline ends came to 18 bases. The CDR3 nucleotides read TGCAGCGTCTACGGACAGACTCGTGGGAACACTGAAGCTTTCTTT. Translating gives CSVYGQTRGNTEAFF.

This clone was seen a few times. This chain links TRBV9 with TRBJ1-1; the D is unclear. The germline V gene encodes CDR1 SGDLS and CDR2 YYNGEE. V gave up 0 bases and J gave up 8 bases, with 8 bases separating them. The CDR3 covers 12 residues. For the CDR3, the DNA is TGTGCCAGCAGCGTAGTGGGCGAGGAAGCTTTCTTT. This gives the protein CASSVVGEEAFF.

This chain connects TRBV6-5 to TRBJ1-6; D uncertain. The CDR3 runs 16 residues. The germline gives CDR1 MNHEY, CDR2 SVGAGI. V lost 2 bases and J 7 bases, leaving 15 bases between the germline ends. CDR3 sequence (DNA): TGTGCCAGCAGTTACGGCGGGGTCCGTTGGAATTCACCCCTCCACTTT. Its translation is CASSYGGVRWNSPLHF.

Turning to this clone: The junction departs from germline at one end; a sequencing error may be responsible. The chain has TRBV25-1 and TRBJ2-1, with D uncertain. The CDR3 contains 15 residues. Looked up from germline, CDR1 is MGHDK and CDR2 is SYGVNS. The CDR3 loop is CASSESKSLYNEQFF. For the CDR3, the DNA is TGTGCCAGCAGCGAATCGAAGAGCCTCTACAATGAGCAGTTCTTC.

This chain connects TRBV11-2 to TRBJ2-7; D is unresolved. CDR3 length: 11 amino acids. V was shortened by 4 bases and J by 3 bases, with 4 bases between the two germline ends. Germline CDR1 reads SGHAT; CDR2 reads FQNNGV. CDR3 amino acids: CASSWNYEQYF. CDR3 nucleotides: TGTGCCAGCAGCTGGAACTACGAGCAGTACTTC.

The gene calls are TRBV11-3 and TRBJ2-1; 11 nucleotides line up with TRBD2. Per the germline V gene, CDR1 is SGHNT and CDR2 is YENEEA. After removal of 4 bases from V and 10 bases from J, the junction contained 18 bases not matched to a gene. This CDR3 contains 18 residues. CDR3 sequence reads: CASSSSKETSGAQGEQFF. Here the CDR3 DNA reads TGTGCCAGCAGCTCATCCAAAGAGACTAGCGGGGCTCAAGGGGAGCAGTTCTTC. Supplemented by reference TRBV11-3 and TRBJ2-1, the full variable domain reads EAGVVQSPRYKIIEKKQPVAFWCNPISGHNTLYWYLQNLGQGPELLIRYENEEAVDDSQLPKDRFSAERLKGVDSTLKIQPAELGDSAVYLCASSSSKETSGAQGEQFFGPGTRLTVL.

This rearrangement joins TRBV29-1 to TRBJ1-1; 8 positions match TRBD1. There are 14 residues in the CDR3. V lost 1 base to trimming and J lost 1 base; unmatched junction nucleotides: 2. Germline V CDR1 and CDR2: SQVTM, ANQGSEA. CDR3 DNA: TGCAGCGTTGAAGGACAGGGGCGGAACACTGAAGCTTTCTTT. This sequence encodes CSVEGQGRNTEAFF.

The V and J genes are TRBV29-1 and TRBJ1-2, with D possibly matching TRBD1 (5 bases). Germline lookup yields CDR1 SQVTM and CDR2 ANQGSEA. This CDR3 contains 11 residues. V shed 3 bases and J shed 9 bases, with 11 bases lying between them. In DNA, the CDR3 is TGCAGCGTTGATTGGGGGGACCGCTACACCTTC. Translating it yields CSVDWGDRYTF.

This clone was detected only once. V gene TRBV7-3 combines with J gene TRBJ2-7; the D call may be TRBD1 or TRBD2 (7 bases each). The V gene's germline CDR1 is SGHTA and CDR2 FQGTGA. V lost 5 bases and J lost 4, with 12 bases in between. CDR3 size: 13 residues. The CDR3 is CASSPRGGYEQYF. CDR3 DNA sequence: TGTGCCAGCAGCCCCAGGGGGGGGTACGAGCAGTACTTC. The complete variable domain, with remaining parts taken from reference TRBV7-3 and TRBJ2-7, reads GAGVSQTPSNKVTEKGKYVELRCDPISGHTALYWYRQSLGQGPEFLIYFQGTGAADDSGLPNDRFFAVRPEGSVSTLKIQRTERGDSAVYLCASSPRGGYEQYFGPGTRLTVT.

This chain links TRBV11-2 with TRBJ2-5; the D is unclear. V was pared by 6 bases and J by 5 bases, with 7 bases between. Germline lookup yields CDR1 SGHAT and CDR2 FQNNGV. The CDR3 sequence is 11 residues long. The CDR3 DNA reads TGTGCCAGCAGTCCTGGTGAGACCCAGTACTTC. Translating gives CASSPGETQYF. Variable domain in full (rest from reference TRBV11-2 and TRBJ2-5): EAGVAQSPRYKIIEKRQSVAFWCNPISGHATLYWYQQILGQGPKLLIQFQNNGVVDDSQLPKDRFSAERLKGVDSTLKIQPAKLEDSAVYLCASSPGETQYFGPGTRLLVL.

In its sample, this clone was seen once. This chain links TRBV11-2 with TRBJ2-1; D could derive from TRBD1 or TRBD2 (5 bases each). This CDR3 has 14 residues. Per germline, CDR1 SGHAT and CDR2 FQNNGV. The ends were cut back, 4 bases at V and 0 bases at J, with 7 bases in the middle. CDR3 protein: CASSSGSSYNEQFF. CDR3 nucleotides: TGTGCCAGCAGCTCAGGGAGCTCCTACAATGAGCAGTTCTTC.

The gene calls are TRBV4-3 and TRBJ2-7; 8 positions agree with TRBD1. J lost 2 bases, V lost 1 base, and 4 bases had no gene match. Per germline, CDR1 LGHNA and CDR2 YSLEER. CDR3 length: 15 residues. The CDR3 coding sequence is TGCGCCAGCAGCCAAGGGGACAGGATAGCCTACGAGCAGTACTTC. Protein sequence: CASSQGDRIAYEQYF.

Ten or more counts support this clone. V and J are TRBV7-8 and TRBJ2-3, with no clear D. V gave up 6 bases and J gave up 2 bases, with 9 bases separating them. CDR3 length equals 13 residues. The germline CDR1 and CDR2 sequences are SGHVS and FQNEAQ. CDR3 DNA: TGTGCCAGCAGTTCGGACGTCACAGATACGCAGTATTTT. Translated: CASSSDVTDTQYF.